This T cell receptor beta chain appears in the sequencing data of a study of beta chain features in type 1 diabetes (dated by TCRdb to between 2017 and 2018). Regarding the complete study: Patients and healthy donors did not differ in mean age, gender distribution, total cell number or subset yield. Whereas all 30 or so donors provided naive and central memory subsets, regulatory and stem cell-like memory subsets were isolated from just 8 patients and about eight healthy donors. Across all samples, roughly 110,000,000 sorted cells were examined, and cell number per subset correlated strongly with RNA yield. In the study, TCRB repertoires of sorted circulating CD4+ T cell subsets from recently diagnosed type 1 diabetes patients were compared with those of matched healthy donors.

From each donor, a single peripheral blood sample of approximately 0.11 L on average was drawn into heparinised tubes. Using a panel that included CD45RO, CCR7, CD25, CD127, CD95 and CD27, naive, central memory, regulatory and stem cell-like memory CD4+ T cells were sorted on a BD FACSAria II. Purity was above 95% for every sorted population. Right away, PBMCs were isolated by Lymphoprep density gradient centrifugation and were stained directly, with no culture step. Samples were stained and sorted in pairs, with one healthy donor and one patient per experiment, so that batch effects were minimized. The entire amount of isolated RNA was reverse transcribed using the High Capacity cDNA Reverse Transcription Kit, so the sequenced TCRB transcripts were expressed ones. Naive, central memory and regulatory T cell samples underwent deep immunoSEQ sequencing, averaging around 3.9 million total reads per sample. Sorted cells were lysed in RLT buffer, and RNA was extracted using DNase-treated RNeasy Micro or Mini kits according to cell number. Each cell subset was processed separately to prevent cross-contamination, with patient and healthy donor samples processed together. The immunoSEQ multiplex PCR was used to amplify TCRB sequences from cDNA, yielding 87-bp fragments that span the CDR3 region. Sequencing of the amplicons was done on the Illumina HiSeq platform. From the authors' description of their analysis: PCR bias was corrected computationally using synthetic template baselines, and reads within Hamming distance 2 were collapsed, with unmergeable singletons discarded. Reads were aligned against IMGT to assign V, D and J genes, CDR3 length and insertions or deletions at six rearrangement sites. Within each subset, clonotype counts were normalized to sorted cell number, and only after that were true diversity and Gini coefficients computed with the tcR R package. The overlap coefficient, calculated on TCRB nucleotide sequences, was used to quantify repertoire sharing. TCRdb re-hosts the immuneACCESS table, in-frame sequences only. Its copies lack some clones; in the studies checked, an unresolved V gene accounts for under half of them, and the cause for the rest is not known. The DNA gave D and trimming, while V, J and clone size come from that table. For this sample the table gives some 220,000 clones, of which under 13% were detected only once. About 1.2% of the sample goes to the ten largest clones.

As to this clone: Its antigen is unknown. Base qualities were left out, and no much larger clone turns up one base away.

From V the trimming removes 5 bases and from J it removes 5 bases, while the gene matches leave 10 bases of the junction unaccounted for. The CDR3 contains 16 residues, cysteine and phenylalanine counted. This entry keeps only the CDR3 DNA: 48 bases, framed from base 1. According to the germline V gene, CDR1 reads SGHNT and CDR2 reads YENEEA. Beyond this particular receptor, the publication reports: PCR may preferentially amplify shorter templates, but because patient and control samples were amplified and corrected together, any resulting skew would affect both groups equally. Sequencing cDNA rather than genomic DNA could over-represent highly expressing activated cells, although activation and CD3 levels did not differ between groups. Naive, central memory and regulatory TCRB repertoires appeared to be more similar among patients than among healthy donors. Fewer insertions and more nucleotide deletions at VDJ recombination sites were observed in patients with type 1 diabetes, implying thymic rearrangement abnormalities. Because small numbers of individuals were included in the HLA sub-analyses, any influence of HLA type on TCRB rearrangement was left unresolved. Type 1 diabetes patients showed a moderate but significant shortening of TCRB CDR3 length in all four CD4+ subsets.

The TCR was taken from a man between 18 and 29 years old in good health. The V gene is TRBV11-3 and the J gene is TRBJ2-5; 11 bases in between match TRBD1. Sequencing used central memory CD4+ T cells from blood. The CDR3 reads CASSPGQGARKETQYF. The nucleotide sequence is TGTGCCAGCAGCCCAGGACAGGGGGCAAGGAAGGAGACCCAGTACTTC. Reference TRBV11-3 and TRBJ2-5 genes cover what lies past the CDR3, so the full variable domain is EAGVVQSPRYKIIEKKQPVAFWCNPISGHNTLYWYLQNLGQGPELLIRYENEEAVDDSQLPKDRFSAERLKGVDSTLKIQPAELGDSAVYLCASSPGQGARKETQYFGPGTRLLVL.